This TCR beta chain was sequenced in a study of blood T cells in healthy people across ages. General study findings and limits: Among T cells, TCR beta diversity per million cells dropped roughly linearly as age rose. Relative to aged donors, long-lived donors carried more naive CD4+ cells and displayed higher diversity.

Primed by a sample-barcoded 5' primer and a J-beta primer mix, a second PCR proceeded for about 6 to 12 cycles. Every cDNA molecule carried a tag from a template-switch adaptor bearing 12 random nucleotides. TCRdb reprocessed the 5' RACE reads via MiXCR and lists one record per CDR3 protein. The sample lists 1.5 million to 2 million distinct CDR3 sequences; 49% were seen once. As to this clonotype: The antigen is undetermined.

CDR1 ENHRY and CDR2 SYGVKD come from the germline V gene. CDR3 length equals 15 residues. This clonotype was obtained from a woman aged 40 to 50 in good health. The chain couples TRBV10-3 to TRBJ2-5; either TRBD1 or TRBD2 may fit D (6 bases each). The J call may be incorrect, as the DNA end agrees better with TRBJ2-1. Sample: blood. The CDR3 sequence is CAISESRGGFETQFF. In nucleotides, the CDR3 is TGTGCCATCAGTGAGTCCAGGGGAGGTTTCGAGACCCAGTTCTTC.